These 5 T cell receptor beta chains originate from one sample sequenced in a study of blood T cell repertoires in COVID-19. Produced via immunoSEQ multiplex PCR; TCRdb's table is partial and in-frame only. The sample carries under 250,000 clones, 80% to 90% recorded once. Sequences were obtained from peripheral blood. The origin of the receptors is a woman aged 55 to 70 who had recovered from COVID-19.

This clone was found once. A junction boundary mismatches the germline segment, possibly from a read error. The chain recombines TRBV7-7 with TRBJ2-5; D is unresolved. Germline V lookup: CDR1 SSHAT, CDR2 FNYEAQ (reference sequence). The CDR3 length is 13 residues. In nucleotides, the CDR3 is TGTGCTAGCAGCTTCGGGTCAGTGGAGACCCAGTACTTC. It yields the protein CASSFGSVETQYF.

The chain carries TRBV4-3 and TRBJ2-7; D perhaps matches TRBD2 (5 bases). Trimming removed 4 bases from V and 3 bases from J, with 13 bases in between. The CDR3 length is 14 residues. Per germline, CDR1 LGHNA and CDR2 YSLEER. The CDR3 DNA reads TGCGCCAGCAGCCCCTGGGTGGCGGGCTACGAGCAGTACTTC. It encodes CASSPWVAGYEQYF.

The chain has TRBV7-2 and TRBJ2-7, with D perhaps TRBD1 (5 bases). With 0 bases removed from V and 4 bases from J, the gap between germline ends came to 13 bases. The CDR3 totals 15 residues. Germline CDR1 SGHTA, CDR2 FQGNSA. CDR3 in DNA: TGTGCCAGCAGCTTAGCTGGACACGAGACATACGAGCAGTACTTC. Translation gives CASSLAGHETYEQYF.

The chain links TRBV6-1 to TRBJ1-2; 8 nucleotides align to TRBD1. This CDR3 spans 13 amino acids. Trimming at V came to 2 bases and at J to 8 bases, leaving 4 bases not matched to a gene. CDR1 MNHNS and CDR2 SASEGT come from the germline V gene. CDR3 protein: CASSERTGRGYTF. CDR3 bases: TGTGCCAGCAGTGAAAGGACAGGGCGAGGCTACACCTTC.

V usage is TRBV6-2 or TRBV6-3 and J usage is TRBJ2-3; D is perhaps TRBD1 (6 bases). V gave up 2 bases and J gave up 7 bases, with 31 bases separating them. Per the germline V gene, CDR1 is MNHEY and CDR2 is SVGEGT. The CDR3 has 20 amino acids. The CDR3 bases are TGTGCCAGCAGTTACCCGCCACGATTCCCTCCGGGACATTCGTCCAATACGCAGTATTTT. Protein product: CASSYPPRFPPGHSSNTQYF.